This T cell receptor (beta chain) was recovered during a study of T-cell reconstitution after alpha-beta-depleted transplantation in children. This CDR3 region has 16 residues. Points on this clonotype: Its matching antigen is unknown.

Unique molecular identifiers were built into the TCRbeta library. MiXCR, applied by TCRdb to the PCR reads, yields one record per CDR3 protein. Counted here are 300,000 to 400,000 distinct CDR3 sequences, around 15% occurring once; the ten biggest clones make up around 41%. Study-wide points: At the one-year point after transplant, T-cell counts and TCRbeta diversity were found to come mostly from T cells that had been newly produced.

The rearrangement links TRBV12-1 to TRBJ2-7; the D segment call TRBD1 is taken from the table without a DNA check. TRBV12-1 is a documented pseudogene. This TCR was recovered from a male patient under 10 years old who had a stem cell transplant for acute lymphoblastic leukemia, so the T cells may come from the graft donor. Sample: PBMCs, mostly from graft donor cells, taken 360 days after TCRalphabeta/CD19-depleted stem cell transplant. CDR3 amino acids: CASSFPGPPSLNEQYF. DNA of the CDR3: TGTGCCAGCAGCTTTCCCGGGCCGCCTAGCTTGAACGAGCAGTACTTC.